The 2 T cell receptor beta chains in this list originate from one sample, sequenced in a study of OX40 agonist ivuxolimab in advanced cancers. The table came from immunoSEQ multiplex PCR; TCRdb's copy has only in-frame clones and leaves some out. The sample carries almost 35,000 clones, roughly 80% recorded once. The sequencing here drew on CD4+ or CD8+ T cells sorted from blood, taken in a trial of the OX40 agonist ivuxolimab. Every receptor here comes from an adult with an advanced solid tumor such as melanoma, head and neck, liver or kidney cancer.

The chain is built from TRBV30 and TRBJ2-7; 8 bases match TRBD1. Germline CDR1 reads GTSNPN; CDR2 reads SVGIG (reference sequence). This CDR3 spans 12 amino acids. V trimming: 5 bases; J trimming: 1 base; junction bases outside the gene matches: 1. CDR3 amino acids: CAWDRGSYEQYF. CDR3 coding DNA: TGTGCCTGGGACAGGGGTTCCTACGAGCAGTACTTC.

V gene TRBV18 combines with J gene TRBJ2-1, with 13 bases that match TRBD2. Germline assignment: CDR1 KGHSH and CDR2 LQKENI. V shed 4 bases and J 6 bases; nucleotides not matched to a gene: 3. This CDR3 is built from 15 residues. In DNA, the CDR3 is TGTGCCAGCTCACTTGGACTAGCGGGGGCCAATGAGCAGTTCTTC. Residues: CASSLGLAGANEQFF. The whole variable domain, remainder taken from reference TRBV18 and TRBJ2-1, is NAGVMQNPRHLVRRRGQEARLRCSPMKGHSHVYWYRQLPEEGLKFMVYLQKENIIDESGMPKERFSAEFPKEGPSILRIQQVVRGDSAAYFCASSLGLAGANEQFFGPGTRLTVL.